These 17 T cell receptor beta chains originate from one sample sequenced in a study of T cell responses to AZD1222 COVID-19 vaccine. Using immunoSEQ multiplex PCR, the repertoire was profiled, and TCRdb retains in-frame clones only, with some absent. The sample includes around 150,000 clones, 90% to 95% of them seen just once. The sequencing here drew on peripheral blood, taken on day 0 of AZD1222 vaccination. These TCRs come from an adult in good health.

J is TRBJ2-3 and V is TRBV6-1; possible D gene TRBD2, 6 bases. Trimming left V 2 bases short and J 5 bases short, with 17 bases between. The CDR3 runs 16 residues. The germline V gene has CDR1 MNHNS and CDR2 SASEGT. The CDR3 nucleotides are TGTGCCAGCAGTGAATGGGGAGGAACGGCGAGAGATACGCAGTATTTT. Its protein product is CASSEWGGTARDTQYF.

V and J are TRBV19 and TRBJ1-4; TRBD1 agrees at 7 bases. V trimming: 6 bases; J trimming: 0 bases; junction bases outside the gene matches: 1. This CDR3 has 14 residues. Germline V gene data show CDR1 as LNHDA and CDR2 as SQIVND (reference sequence). CDR3 sequence: CASRQGATNEKLFF. CDR3 nucleotides: TGTGCCAGTAGGCAGGGGGCAACTAATGAAAAACTGTTTTTT. Full variable domain (missing parts from reference TRBV19 and TRBJ1-4): DGGITQSPKYLFRKEGQNVTLSCEQNLNHDAMYWYRQDPGQGLRLIYYSQIVNDFQKGDIAEGYSVSREKKESFPLTVTSAQKNPTAFYLCASRQGATNEKLFFGSGTQLSVL.

This clone was found a few times. The chain recombines TRBV4-2 with TRBJ2-5; D might be TRBD1 or TRBD2, each matching 6 bases. V was cut by 1 base and J by 4 bases, with 10 bases left in between. From germline, CDR1 is LGHNA and CDR2 YNFKEQ. This CDR3 comprises 14 residues. The CDR3 region is CASSQGGAGETQYF. CDR3 DNA: TGTGCCAGCAGCCAAGGGGGGGCGGGAGAGACCCAGTACTTC.

The chain carries TRBV4-1 and TRBJ1-5, with no clear D. CDR3 length: 13 amino acids. The V end lost 3 bases, the J end lost 4 bases, and 7 bases lay between the germline ends. Germline-derived CDR1 and CDR2 are MGHRA and YSYEKL. The CDR3 DNA reads TGCGCCAGCAGCCAGAGAGAAAATCAGCCCCAGCATTTT. The encoded protein is CASSQRENQPQHF.

The CDR3 DNA follows: TGTGCCAGCAGCCTCCATGGACAGGGAGGCAATCAGCCCCAGCATTTT. Protein product: CASSLHGQGGNQPQHF. The chain recombines TRBV7-9 with TRBJ1-5, with TRBD1 identical over 8 bases. CDR1 is SEHNR and CDR2 is FQNEAQ in the germline V gene (reference sequence). The CDR3 totals 16 residues. V dropped 5 bases and J dropped 2; count of bases not matched to a gene: 8.

The chain has TRBV6-2 or TRBV6-3 and TRBJ2-3; D is possibly TRBD1 or TRBD2 (5 bases each). The V gene's germline CDR1 is MNHEY and CDR2 SVGEGT. CDR3 length: 17 amino acids. The V gene lost 4 bases and the J gene lost 6 bases, with 23 bases spanning the gap. CDR3 amino acids: CASSSQSGTSMADTQYF. The CDR3 bases are TGTGCCAGCAGTTCGCAGTCCGGGACCTCGATGGCTGATACGCAGTATTTT.

The chain couples TRBV5-6 to TRBJ1-2; 7 nucleotides line up with TRBD1. J gave up 8 bases and V 1 base, and 5 bases lay outside the gene matches. Per the germline V gene, CDR1 is SGHDT and CDR2 is YYEEEE. This CDR3 has 13 residues. The CDR3 coding sequence is TGTGCCAGCAGCTTGTCAGGGGGAATAGGCTACACCTTC. It encodes CASSLSGGIGYTF.

This rearrangement joins TRBV13 to TRBJ2-7, with a possible D match to TRBD1 (6 bases). Trimming removed 4 bases from V and 2 bases from J, with 18 bases in between. Per the germline V gene, CDR1 is PRHDT and CDR2 is FYEKMQ (reference sequence). The CDR3 is 16 amino acids. The CDR3 DNA reads as TGTGCCAGCAGCTGGTCAAGTCAGGGGAATGCCTACGAGCAGTACTTC. Translated: CASSWSSQGNAYEQYF.

The gene calls are TRBV6-4 and TRBJ1-1, with D perhaps matching TRBD1 (6 bases). Germline-derived CDR1 and CDR2 are MRHNA and SNTAGT. V dropped 7 bases and J dropped 4 bases, with 19 bases sitting between them. The CDR3 runs to 15 residues. The DNA for the CDR3 is TGTGCCAGCAATCAGGGACACCCTACCGGCACTGAAGCTTTCTTT. It is translated as CASNQGHPTGTEAFF.

The J gene is TRBJ1-1, the V gene TRBV10-3; a weak D match, TRBD1 (5 bases). Per germline, CDR1 ENHRY and CDR2 SYGVKD. Trimming cost V 11 bases and J 8 bases, with 18 bases left between them. The CDR3 is 12 amino acids. CDR3 amino acids: CAVGPQNWEAFF. The CDR3 DNA sequence: TGTGCCGTGGGACCTCAAAATTGGGAAGCTTTCTTT.

This rearrangement joins TRBV11-1 to TRBJ2-2; D may be TRBD1 (6 bases). This CDR3 comprises 14 residues. Trimming removed 5 bases at V and 4 bases at J, with 11 bases between. Germline V lookup: CDR1 SGHAT, CDR2 FQDESV (reference sequence). CDR3 sequence (DNA): TGTGCCAGCAGCCGCAGGGGTGGCACCGGGGAGCTGTTTTTT. Amino acids: CASSRRGGTGELFF.

As concerns this clone: Within the sample, other DNA sequences also encode this same CDR3. V gene TRBV9 combines with J gene TRBJ2-3, with TRBD2 matching over 14 bases. V dropped 3 bases and J dropped 3; count of bases not matched to a gene: 3. The CDR3 has 16 residues. Germline lookup yields CDR1 SGDLS and CDR2 YYNGEE. CDR3 sequence reads: CASSGGLAGGTDTQYF. The CDR3 nucleotides are TGTGCCAGCAGCGGAGGACTAGCGGGGGGTACAGATACGCAGTATTTT.

V usage is TRBV11-2 and J usage is TRBJ2-5; tentative D call: TRBD1 (5 bases). There are 12 residues in the CDR3. The germline gives CDR1 SGHAT, CDR2 FQNNGV. The V and J ends lost 6 bases and 3 bases respectively, with 8 bases between them. Here the CDR3 reads CASRGAKETQYF. As DNA, the CDR3 is TGTGCCAGCAGAGGGGCAAAAGAGACCCAGTACTTC.

V usage is TRBV10-3 and J usage is TRBJ1-2; no definite D call. The V end was cut by 7 bases, the J end by 8 bases, with 14 bases between. The germline V gene has CDR1 ENHRY and CDR2 SYGVKD. The CDR3 covers 12 residues. The CDR3 bases are TGTGCCATCAATACCCGGGCCCAAGGCTACACCTTC. This codes for CAINTRAQGYTF.

The chain links TRBV28 to TRBJ2-7; TRBD2 might be the D (6 bases). CDR1 is MDHEN, CDR2 SYDVKM, per germline. V was clipped by 7 bases and J by 4 bases, with 20 bases between them. The CDR3 totals 15 residues. CDR3 sequence: CASTGDVGLVYEQYF. In DNA, the CDR3 is TGTGCCAGCACGGGGGACGTCGGTCTCGTTTACGAGCAGTACTTC. The variable domain in full, with the rest retrieved from reference TRBV28 and TRBJ2-7, is DVKVTQSSRYLVKRTGEKVFLECVQDMDHENMFWYRQDPGLGLRLIYFSYDVKMKEKGDIPEGYSVSREKKERFSLILESASTNQTSMYLCASTGDVGLVYEQYFGPGTRLTVT.

This clone was seen a single time. The chain links TRBV5-6 to TRBJ1-2; possible D gene TRBD1, 5 bases. This CDR3 contains 14 residues. CDR1 is SGHDT and CDR2 is YYEEEE in the germline V gene. Trimming left V 4 bases short and J 2 bases short, with 12 bases between. In DNA, the CDR3 is TGTGCCAGCAGCAAAATCAGGGAGAACTATGGCTACACCTTC. Residues: CASSKIRENYGYTF.

This rearrangement joins TRBV3-1 (or the pseudogene TRBV3-2) to TRBJ1-1; weak D call: TRBD1 (5 bases). Per germline, CDR1 LGHDT and CDR2 YNNKEL (reference sequence). The CDR3 is made up of 14 amino acids. V lost 1 base and J 5 bases, leaving 11 bases between the germline ends. The CDR3 DNA is TGTGCCAGCAGCCAAGCTGGGGGGAGGACTGAAGCTTTCTTT. It is translated as CASSQAGGRTEAFF.